This TCR beta chain is drawn from a study of CD8+CD57+ T cells in acquired aplastic anemia. Across the whole study: Sorted CD4+ and CD8+ cells gave a mean 3.2 ug DNA, range 0.2 to 27.4 ug.

Both TCR beta VDJ combination and CDR3 sequence profiling were carried out. Genomic DNA was the template for this profiling. TCRdb ran MiXCR on the reads and lists one entry per CDR3 protein. The sample records approximately 160,000 distinct CDR3 sequences, around 45% being singletons. Material for sequencing was sorted CD4+, CD8+, or CD8+CD57+ T cells (not recorded which) from PBMCs. The origin of this receptor is a human donor in good health.

Written as DNA, the CDR3 is TGTGCCAGCAGCCAGGCTCTACAAGAGACCCAGTACTTC. Translating it yields CASSQALQETQYF. The chain couples TRBV7-9 to TRBJ2-5; D remains unclear. The V end was cut by 5 bases, the J end by 2 bases, with 9 bases between. From germline, CDR1 is SEHNR and CDR2 FQNEAQ (reference sequence). The CDR3 contains 13 residues.